These 9 T cell receptor beta chains were sequenced from one sample in a study of blood T cell repertoires in COVID-19. The method was immunoSEQ multiplex PCR; TCRdb's version includes in-frame clones alone and lacks a portion of them. Here the sample spans roughly 250,000 clones, around 82% being singletons. Sequencing was performed on peripheral blood. The receptors derive from a man aged 50 or older with active or convalescent COVID-19.

A few counts support this clone. V and J are TRBV28 and TRBJ1-2; 8 positions match TRBD1. CDR1 MDHEN and CDR2 SYDVKM come from the germline V gene. V was clipped by 10 bases and J by 3 bases; unmatched bases: 4. The CDR3 covers 12 residues. The DNA of the CDR3 is TGTGCCACCAACAGGGGGGACTATGGCTACACCTTC. Translated: CATNRGDYGYTF.

The chain is built from TRBV3-1 (or the pseudogene TRBV3-2) and TRBJ2-5; 8 bases line up with TRBD2. This CDR3 is 15 amino acids long. Germline CDR1 and CDR2: LGHDT and YNNKEL (reference sequence). The V and J ends lost 1 base and 0 bases, in that order; junction bases with no gene match: 1. The CDR3 loop is CASSQGRGDQETQYF. CDR3 coding DNA: TGTGCCAGCAGCCAAGGGCGGGGGGACCAAGAGACCCAGTACTTC.

The V gene is TRBV28, the J gene TRBJ1-5; 9 bases line up with TRBD1. CDR3 length: 14 residues. Germline CDR1 is MDHEN and CDR2 is SYDVKM. Trimming cost V 8 bases and J 1 base; bases outside gene matches: 3. CDR3 in amino acids: CASRGQGSNQPQHF. DNA of the CDR3: TGTGCCAGCCGGGGACAGGGAAGCAATCAGCCCCAGCATTTT.

The rearrangement uses TRBV5-1 and TRBJ2-7, with 7 nucleotides matching TRBD2. The V gene end was trimmed by 4 bases and the J gene end by 0 bases; junction bases not matched to a gene: 7. The CDR3 contains 15 residues. CDR1 is SGHRS and CDR2 is YFSETQ in the germline V gene. The CDR3 loop is CASSPKSGDSYEQYF. The CDR3 nucleotides are TGCGCCAGCAGCCCAAAGAGCGGGGACTCCTACGAGCAGTACTTC.

This clone has only a few counts. The chain carries TRBV2 and TRBJ1-1, with a weak D call TRBD1 (5 bases). The ends were cut back, 4 bases at V and 0 bases at J, with 12 bases in the middle. The length of the CDR3 is 15 residues. In germline, CDR1 is SNHLY, CDR2 FYNNEI. This chain's CDR3 is CASSGDSLMNTEAFF. CDR3 coding DNA: TGTGCCAGCAGTGGGGACTCCCTCATGAACACTGAAGCTTTCTTT.

This clone was picked up one time. In DNA, the CDR3 is TGTGCCAGCAGCTTAGAAGGCAGGGGGAGAGGTGAGACCCAGTACTTC. Its protein product is CASSLEGRGRGETQYF. V gene TRBV11-2 combines with J gene TRBJ2-5; 7 nucleotides line up with TRBD1. The germline V gene encodes CDR1 SGHAT and CDR2 FQNNGV. CDR3 length: 16 residues. The junction had 9 bases not matched to a gene; V was cut back by 0 bases and J by 5 bases.

This clone was seen once. The gene calls are TRBV4-2 and TRBJ1-4; tentative D call: TRBD1 (6 bases). Trimming stripped 1 base from V and 7 bases from J, with 16 bases between. The germline V gene encodes CDR1 LGHNA and CDR2 YNFKEQ. The CDR3 is made up of 16 amino acids. This CDR3 reads CASSQGGAGEGEKLFF. CDR3 nucleotide sequence: TGTGCCAGCAGCCAAGGTGGGGCAGGGGAGGGTGAAAAACTGTTTTTT.

The chain employs TRBV5-1 and TRBJ1-1; 8 bases match TRBD1. This CDR3 spans 14 amino acids. The germline V gene encodes CDR1 SGHRS and CDR2 YFSETQ. V shed 4 bases, J shed 4 bases, and the junction held 6 bases outside the gene matches. The CDR3 loop reads CASSGGQGATEAFF. The CDR3 bases are TGCGCCAGCAGCGGCGGACAGGGCGCCACTGAAGCTTTCTTT.

The genes are TRBV7-9 and TRBJ2-7, with D perhaps TRBD1 (6 bases). In germline, CDR1 is SEHNR, CDR2 FQNEAQ (reference sequence). Deletions cut 5 bases from V and 6 bases from J, with 17 bases between. The CDR3 covers 14 residues. The DNA of the CDR3 is TGTGCCAGCAGCCCCGACAGGACATACCCCGAGCAGTACTTC. It yields the protein CASSPDRTYPEQYF. Full variable domain (remainder filled in from reference TRBV7-9 and TRBJ2-7): DTGVSQNPRHKITKRGQNVTFRCDPISEHNRLYWYRQTLGQGPEFLTYFQNEAQLEKSRLLSDRFSAERPKGSFSTLEIQRTEQGDSAMYLCASSPDRTYPEQYFGPGTRLTVT.